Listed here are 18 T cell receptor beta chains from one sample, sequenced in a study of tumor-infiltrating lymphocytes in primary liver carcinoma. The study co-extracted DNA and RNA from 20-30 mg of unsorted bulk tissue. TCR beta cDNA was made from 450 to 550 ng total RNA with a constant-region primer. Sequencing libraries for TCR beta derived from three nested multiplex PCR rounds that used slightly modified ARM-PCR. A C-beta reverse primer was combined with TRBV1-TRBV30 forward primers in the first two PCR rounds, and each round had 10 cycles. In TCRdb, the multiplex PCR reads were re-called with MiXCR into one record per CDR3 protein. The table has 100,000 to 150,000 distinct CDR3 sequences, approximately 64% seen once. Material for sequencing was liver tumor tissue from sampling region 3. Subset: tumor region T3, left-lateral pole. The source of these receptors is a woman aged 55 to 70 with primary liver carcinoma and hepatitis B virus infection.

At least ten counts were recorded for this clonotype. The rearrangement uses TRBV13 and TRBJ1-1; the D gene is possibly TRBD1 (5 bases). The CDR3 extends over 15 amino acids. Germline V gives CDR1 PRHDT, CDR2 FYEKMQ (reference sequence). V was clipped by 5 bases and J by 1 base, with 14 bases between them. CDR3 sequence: CASSRPVGTNTEAFF. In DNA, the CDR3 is TGTGCCAGCAGCCGCCCCGTGGGGACGAACACTGAAGCTTTCTTT. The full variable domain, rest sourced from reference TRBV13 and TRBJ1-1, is AAGVIQSPRHLIKEKRETATLKCYPIPRHDTVYWYQQGPGQDPQFLISFYEKMQSDKGSIPDRFSAQQFSDYHSELNMSSLELGDSALYFCASSRPVGTNTEAFFGQGTRLTVV.

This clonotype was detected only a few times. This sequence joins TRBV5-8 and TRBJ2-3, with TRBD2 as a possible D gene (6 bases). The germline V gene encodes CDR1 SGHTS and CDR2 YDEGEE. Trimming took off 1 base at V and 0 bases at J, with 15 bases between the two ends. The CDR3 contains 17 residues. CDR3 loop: CASSLKPGSPSTDTQYF. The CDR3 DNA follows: TGTGCCAGCAGCTTGAAGCCCGGGAGCCCTAGCACAGATACGCAGTATTTT.

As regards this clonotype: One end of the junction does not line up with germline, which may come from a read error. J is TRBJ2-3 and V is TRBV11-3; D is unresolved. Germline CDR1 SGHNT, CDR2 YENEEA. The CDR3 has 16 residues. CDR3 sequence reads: CASSIDVKPGIDTQYF. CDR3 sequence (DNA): TGTGCCAGCAGCATAGATGTAAAGCCAGGCATAGATACGCAGTATTTT.

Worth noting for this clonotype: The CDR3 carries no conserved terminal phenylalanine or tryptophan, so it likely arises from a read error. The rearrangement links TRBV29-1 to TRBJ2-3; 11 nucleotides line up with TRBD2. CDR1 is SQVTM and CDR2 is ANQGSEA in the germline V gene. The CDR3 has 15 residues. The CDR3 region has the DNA TGCAGCGTGGGACTAGCGGAGTCTAGCACAGATACTCAGTATACT. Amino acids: CSVGLAESSTDTQYT.

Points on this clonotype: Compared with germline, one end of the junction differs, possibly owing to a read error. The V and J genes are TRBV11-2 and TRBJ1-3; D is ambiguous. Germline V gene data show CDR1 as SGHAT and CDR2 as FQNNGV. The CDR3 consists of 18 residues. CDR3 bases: TGTGCCAGCAGCTCACGCCTCCCTACAGATAGCTCTGGAAACACCACATATTTT. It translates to CASSSRLPTDSSGNTTYF.

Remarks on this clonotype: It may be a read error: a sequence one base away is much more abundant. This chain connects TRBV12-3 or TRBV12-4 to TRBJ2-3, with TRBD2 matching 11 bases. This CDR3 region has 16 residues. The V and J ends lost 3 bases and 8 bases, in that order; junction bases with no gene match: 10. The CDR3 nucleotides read TGTGCCAGCAGTTTCGGACTAGCGGGTCTAAGGAGTACGCAGTATTTT. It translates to CASSFGLAGLRSTQYF.

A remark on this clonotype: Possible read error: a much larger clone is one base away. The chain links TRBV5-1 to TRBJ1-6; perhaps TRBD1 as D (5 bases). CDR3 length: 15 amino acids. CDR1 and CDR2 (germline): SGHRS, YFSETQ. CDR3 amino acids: CTSRPGTAYNSPLHF. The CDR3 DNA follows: TGCACCAGCAGGCCCGGGACGGCGTATAATTCACCCCTCCACTTT.

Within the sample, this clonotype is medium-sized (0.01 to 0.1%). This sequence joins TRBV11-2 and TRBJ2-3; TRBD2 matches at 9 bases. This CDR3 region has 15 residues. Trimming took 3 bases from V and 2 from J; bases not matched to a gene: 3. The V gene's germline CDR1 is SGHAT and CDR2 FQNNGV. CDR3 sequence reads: CASSFLAGYTDTQYF. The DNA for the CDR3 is TGTGCCAGCAGCTTTCTAGCGGGGTACACAGATACGCAGTATTTT.

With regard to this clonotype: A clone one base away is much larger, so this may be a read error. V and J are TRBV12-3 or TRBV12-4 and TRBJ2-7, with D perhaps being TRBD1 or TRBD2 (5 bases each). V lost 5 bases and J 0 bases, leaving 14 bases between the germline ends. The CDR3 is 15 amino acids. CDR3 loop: CASSPHWGSSYEQYF. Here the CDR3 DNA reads TGTGCCAGCAGTCCCCACTGGGGGAGCTCCTACGAGCAGTACTTC.

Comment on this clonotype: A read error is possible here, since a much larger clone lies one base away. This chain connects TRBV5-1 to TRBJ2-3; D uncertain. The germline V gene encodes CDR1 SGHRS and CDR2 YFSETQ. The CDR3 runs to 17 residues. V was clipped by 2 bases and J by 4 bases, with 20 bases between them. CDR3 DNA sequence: TGCGCCAGCAGCTTCACCTCTAGGGATGTTAGGTCAGATACGCAGTATTTT. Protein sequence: CASSFTSRDVRSDTQYF.

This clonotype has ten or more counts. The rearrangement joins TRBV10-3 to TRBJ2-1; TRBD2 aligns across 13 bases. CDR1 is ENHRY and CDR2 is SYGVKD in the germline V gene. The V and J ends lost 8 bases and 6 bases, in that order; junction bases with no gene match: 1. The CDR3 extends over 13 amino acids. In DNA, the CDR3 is TGTGCCATCGGACTAGCGGGAGCCAATGAGCAGTTCTTC. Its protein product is CAIGLAGANEQFF.

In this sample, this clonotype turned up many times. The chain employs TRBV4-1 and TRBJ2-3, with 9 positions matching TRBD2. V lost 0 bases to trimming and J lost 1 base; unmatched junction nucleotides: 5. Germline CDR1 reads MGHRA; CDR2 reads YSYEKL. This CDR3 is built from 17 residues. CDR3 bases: TGCGCCAGCAGCCAAGAAGGTCGACTAGCGGGCACAGATACGCAGTATTTT. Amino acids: CASSQEGRLAGTDTQYF.

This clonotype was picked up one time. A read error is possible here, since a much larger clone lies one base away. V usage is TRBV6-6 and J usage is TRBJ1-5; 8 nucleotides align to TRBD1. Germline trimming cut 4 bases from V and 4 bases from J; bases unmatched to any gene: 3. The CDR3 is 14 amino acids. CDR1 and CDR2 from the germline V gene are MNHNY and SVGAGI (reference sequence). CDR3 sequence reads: CASSSGQGNQPQHF. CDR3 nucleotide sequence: TGTGCCAGCAGTTCCGGACAGGGAAATCAGCCCCAGCATTTT.

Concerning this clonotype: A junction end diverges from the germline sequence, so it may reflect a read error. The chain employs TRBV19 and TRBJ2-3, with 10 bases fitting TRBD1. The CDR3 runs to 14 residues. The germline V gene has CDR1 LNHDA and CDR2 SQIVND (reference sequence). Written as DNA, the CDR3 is TGTGCCATAGCGGACAGGGGGAAATCCGATACGCAGTTTTTT. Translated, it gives CAIADRGKSDTQFF.

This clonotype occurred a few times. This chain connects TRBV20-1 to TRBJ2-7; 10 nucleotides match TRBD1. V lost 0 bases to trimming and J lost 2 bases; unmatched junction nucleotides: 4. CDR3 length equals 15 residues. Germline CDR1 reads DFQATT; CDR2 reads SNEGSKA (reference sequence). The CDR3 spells CSARDETGGTYEQYF. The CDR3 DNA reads TGCAGTGCTAGAGATGAGACAGGGGGCACCTACGAGCAGTACTTC.

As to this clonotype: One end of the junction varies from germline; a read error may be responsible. The CDR3 DNA reads TGTGCCAACAGTTTAGGAGGGGAGGACACCGGGGAGCTGGTTTTT. Its translation is CANSLGGEDTGELVF. The chain recombines TRBV28 with TRBJ2-2; a possible D gene is TRBD2 (6 bases). This CDR3 is built from 15 residues. Germline CDR1 is MDHEN and CDR2 is SYDVKM.

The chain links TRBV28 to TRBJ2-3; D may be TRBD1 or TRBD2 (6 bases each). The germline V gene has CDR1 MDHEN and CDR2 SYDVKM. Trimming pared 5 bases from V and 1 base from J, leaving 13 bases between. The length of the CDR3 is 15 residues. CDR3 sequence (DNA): TGTGCCAGCAGTGTCTCCGGGGGCGGCACAGATACGCAGTATTTT. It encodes CASSVSGGGTDTQYF.

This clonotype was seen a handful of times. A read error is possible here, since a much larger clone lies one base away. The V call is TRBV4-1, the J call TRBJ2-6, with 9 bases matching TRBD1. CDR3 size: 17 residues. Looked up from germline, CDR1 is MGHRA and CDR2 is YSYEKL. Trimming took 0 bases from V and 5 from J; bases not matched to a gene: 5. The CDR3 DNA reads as TGCGCCAGCAGCCAAGAGGGACAGGGTTCTTGGGCCAACGTCCTGACTTTC. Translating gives CASSQEGQGSWANVLTF.